Presented here are 30 T cell receptor beta chains from one specimen sequenced in a study of response to subunit inactivated influenza vaccine. TCRdb passed the RT-PCR reads through MiXCR, listing each CDR3 protein once. The data show under 850,000 distinct CDR3 sequences, with 15% to 20% seen just once and roughly 11% held by the top ten. The sample here was PBMCs from blood, taken more than 4 days after vaccination. The receptors were sampled from a man aged 45-65 years who received an inactivated influenza vaccine.

This clonotype appeared a few times. V is TRBV12-3 or TRBV12-4 and J is TRBJ1-6; 7 bases fit TRBD1. There are 16 residues in the CDR3. The J segment lost 6 bases and the V segment lost 6 bases, leaving 11 bases of the junction unmatched. This chain's CDR3 is CASSPYQGGRNSPLHF. The CDR3, as DNA: TGTGCCAGCAGCCCCTATCAGGGGGGCCGTAATTCACCCCTCCACTTT.

This clonotype has only a few counts. This chain links TRBV20-1 with TRBJ2-3; 15 nucleotides align to TRBD2. J was trimmed by 2 bases and V by 2 bases; bases with no gene match: 8. CDR3 length: 18 residues. The germline CDR1 and CDR2 sequences are DFQATT and SNEGSKA (reference sequence). DNA of the CDR3: TGCAGTGCTAGACTCGAGGGACTAGCGGGGGGCCCCACAGATACGCAGTATTTT. Protein product: CSARLEGLAGGPTDTQYF.

This chain connects TRBV6-1 to TRBJ1-6, with D possibly TRBD1 on 5 matching bases. With 5 bases removed from V and 5 bases from J, the gap between germline ends came to 10 bases. This CDR3 has 14 residues. From germline, CDR1 is MNHNS and CDR2 SASEGT. As DNA, the CDR3 is TGTGCCAGCAGTACGACAGCCAATAATTCACCCCTCCACTTT. Translated, it gives CASSTTANNSPLHF.

The chain has TRBV5-1 and TRBJ2-1, with D maybe TRBD2 (6 bases). The germline V gene has CDR1 SGHRS and CDR2 YFSETQ. V lost 4 bases, J lost 5 bases, and 13 bases lay in between. CDR3 length: 14 residues. The chain's CDR3 is CASSLAGQNNEQFF. Written as DNA, the CDR3 is TGCGCCAGCAGCCTGGCGGGGCAAAACAATGAGCAGTTCTTC.

The chain couples TRBV24-1 to TRBJ2-4; a weak D match, TRBD1 (5 bases). With 3 bases removed from V and 4 bases from J, the gap between germline ends came to 6 bases. Per germline, CDR1 KGHDR and CDR2 SFDVKD. This CDR3 is built from 13 residues. The CDR3 loop reads CATSDGAKNIQYF. CDR3 nucleotides: TGTGCCACCAGTGATGGGGCGAAAAACATTCAGTACTTC.

The chain couples TRBV28 to TRBJ2-2, with D perhaps matching TRBD1 (6 bases). The CDR3 runs 16 residues. The germline gives CDR1 MDHEN, CDR2 SYDVKM. The V end lost 6 bases, the J end lost 3 bases, and 17 bases lay between the germline ends. The CDR3 is CASSGWDTIYTGELFF. In nucleotides, the CDR3 is TGTGCCAGCAGCGGGTGGGACACCATTTACACCGGGGAGCTGTTTTTT.

The rearrangement links TRBV20-1 to TRBJ2-3; D may be TRBD1 (5 bases). The CDR3 is 16 residues long. Germline assignment: CDR1 DFQATT and CDR2 SNEGSKA (reference sequence). V was pared by 3 bases and J by 1 base, with 17 bases between. The CDR3 protein is CSARSWQGEGTDTQYF. The CDR3 coding sequence is TGCAGTGCTAGGTCATGGCAGGGTGAAGGCACAGATACGCAGTATTTT.

The V and J genes are TRBV20-1 and TRBJ2-3, with D unclear. The CDR3 extends over 15 amino acids. The germline gives CDR1 DFQATT, CDR2 SNEGSKA (reference sequence). V gave up 5 bases and J gave up 4 bases, with 19 bases separating them. The CDR3 reads CSARFLRNGADTQYF. The CDR3 bases are TGCAGTGCTCGATTCTTACGAAACGGTGCAGATACGCAGTATTTT.

This clonotype turned up a few times. This sequence joins TRBV5-1 and TRBJ1-1; unclear D gene. V dropped 0 bases and J dropped 11 bases, with 14 bases sitting between them. CDR1 SGHRS and CDR2 YFSETQ come from the germline V gene. The CDR3 covers 13 residues. CDR3 protein: CASSLATSGNAFF. In DNA form, the CDR3 reads TGCGCCAGCAGCTTGGCGACGAGTGGGAATGCTTTCTTT.

This clonotype was seen a handful of times. The chain joins TRBV20-1 to TRBJ2-1, with D perhaps TRBD2 (6 bases). This CDR3 has 14 amino acids. Per the germline V gene, CDR1 is DFQATT and CDR2 is SNEGSKA (reference sequence). V was trimmed by 6 bases and J by 6 bases, leaving 18 bases between them. The CDR3 DNA follows: TGCAGTGCAACCCCGGAGGGCTTCCCCAATGAGCAGTTCTTC. Translating gives CSATPEGFPNEQFF.

The chain uses TRBV11-2 and TRBJ2-5; possible D gene TRBD2, 6 bases. The CDR3 spans 15 residues. Germline assignment: CDR1 SGHAT and CDR2 FQNNGV. The ends were cut back, 7 bases at V and 0 bases at J, with 15 bases in the middle. CDR3 nucleotide sequence: TGTGCCAGCATCGCGCTTGGGGGGTACCAAGAGACCCAGTACTTC. As protein: CASIALGGYQETQYF.

The V gene is TRBV28, the J gene TRBJ2-1, with D possibly called TRBD1 or TRBD2 (6 bases each). CDR3 length: 14 residues. The V and J ends lost 2 bases and 7 bases respectively, with 12 bases between them. The germline CDR1 and CDR2 sequences are MDHEN and SYDVKM. The CDR3 DNA reads as TGTGCCAGCAGTTTAGCGGGACAAATTAATGAGCAGTTCTTC. Amino acid sequence: CASSLAGQINEQFF.

The chain uses TRBV3-1 and TRBJ2-5, with TRBD2 as a possible D gene (5 bases). Germline CDR1 and CDR2: LGHDT and YNNKEL (reference sequence). CDR3 length equals 15 residues. V dropped 0 bases and J dropped 5 bases, with 13 bases sitting between them. CDR3 nucleotide sequence: TGTGCCAGCAGCCAAGACCCTAGCAGTCGGGAGACCCAGTACTTC. As protein: CASSQDPSSRETQYF.

This clonotype was found many times. The gene calls are TRBV29-1 and TRBJ2-3, with 9 positions matching TRBD1. With V trimmed by 7 bases and J by 0 bases, 11 bases remained unmatched. Germline-derived CDR1 and CDR2 are SQVTM and ANQGSEA. The CDR3 extends over 16 amino acids. The CDR3 loop is CSARGKGQGSTDTQYF. In DNA, the CDR3 is TGCAGCGCGCGAGGAAAGGGACAGGGAAGCACAGATACGCAGTATTTT.

This clonotype has more than one count but fewer than ten. This rearrangement joins TRBV20-1 to TRBJ1-5; a possible D gene is TRBD1 (6 bases). With 3 bases removed from V and 3 bases from J, the gap between germline ends came to 15 bases. This CDR3 is built from 15 residues. Germline assignment: CDR1 DFQATT and CDR2 SNEGSKA (reference sequence). CDR3 amino acids: CSARALGGDNQPQHF. CDR3 nucleotides: TGCAGTGCTAGGGCCTTAGGGGGAGACAATCAGCCCCAGCATTTT.

This chain connects TRBV28 to TRBJ2-7; 8 bases align to TRBD1. Germline V CDR1 and CDR2: MDHEN, SYDVKM. Trimming removed 11 bases from V and 7 bases from J; junction bases left unmatched: 16. This CDR3 spans 14 amino acids. The chain's CDR3 is CAAGLGQGGFEQYF. The CDR3 region has the DNA TGTGCCGCCGGGCTCGGACAGGGTGGGTTTGAGCAGTACTTC.

This sequence joins TRBV20-1 and TRBJ2-7; no firm D call. Germline V lookup: CDR1 DFQATT, CDR2 SNEGSKA (reference sequence). The CDR3 has 13 residues. The V end was cut by 3 bases, the J end by 0 bases, with 9 bases between. CDR3 loop: CSASRSASYEQYF. The DNA for the CDR3 is TGCAGTGCTAGCCGGTCTGCCTCCTACGAGCAGTACTTC.

This sequence joins TRBV25-1 and TRBJ2-3; D might be TRBD1 (6 bases). V lost 7 bases, J lost 2 bases, and 10 bases lay in between. This CDR3 has 13 amino acids. In germline, CDR1 is MGHDK, CDR2 SYGVNS. In nucleotides, the CDR3 is TGTGCCAGCACGACAGGTTACACAGATACGCAGTATTTT. Residues: CASTTGYTDTQYF.

This clonotype was counted between two and nine times. The rearrangement uses TRBV12-3 or TRBV12-4 and TRBJ2-1; TRBD1 matches at 11 bases. The trim removed 7 bases at V and 6 bases at J, leaving 5 bases unmatched. CDR3 length equals 14 residues. The CDR3 spells CASTRDRGVNEQFF. The CDR3 nucleotides are TGTGCCAGCACCCGGGACAGGGGGGTCAATGAGCAGTTCTTC.

CDR3: CASSLIWYGTGPSYNEQFF. CDR3 in DNA: TGTGCCAGCAGCTTGATATGGTATGGGACAGGGCCCTCCTACAATGAGCAGTTCTTC. V usage is TRBV5-6 and J usage is TRBJ2-1; TRBD1 matches at 9 bases. The junction had 11 bases not matched to a gene; V was cut back by 1 base and J by 0 bases. Germline CDR1 and CDR2: SGHDT and YYEEEE. CDR3 size: 19 residues.

The chain couples TRBV10-1 to TRBJ2-7, with D hard to call. The V gene's germline CDR1 is WNHNN and CDR2 SYGVQD (reference sequence). Trimming took 7 bases from V and 2 from J, leaving 6 bases between them. This CDR3 region has 11 residues. For the CDR3, the DNA is TGCGCCAGCAAAACCCCCTACGAGCAGTACTTC. Residues: CASKTPYEQYF.

The chain combines TRBV6-5 with TRBJ2-6, with TRBD1 identical over 7 bases. Germline V gives CDR1 MNHEY, CDR2 SVGAGI. V shed 3 bases, J shed 0 bases, and the junction held 11 bases outside the gene matches. The CDR3 contains 19 residues. The CDR3 reads CASSYQGVGTASGANVLTF. The CDR3 region has the DNA TGTGCCAGCAGTTATCAGGGTGTTGGGACAGCCTCTGGGGCCAACGTCCTGACTTTC.

This clonotype was seen only a few times. CDR3 in amino acids: CASSLGPGYTDTQYF. The CDR3, as DNA: TGTGCCAGCAGCTTAGGGCCTGGATACACAGATACGCAGTATTTT. The chain combines TRBV7-9 with TRBJ2-3; D gene ambiguous. V lost 1 base, J lost 2 bases, and 10 bases lay in between. The CDR3 runs to 15 residues. CDR1 and CDR2 (germline): SEHNR, FQNEAQ (reference sequence).

This clonotype was seen a few times. V and J are TRBV6-2 or TRBV6-3 and TRBJ2-1, with 14 bases aligning to TRBD2. V shed 5 bases, J shed 15 bases, and the junction held 6 bases outside the gene matches. Germline lookup yields CDR1 MNHEY and CDR2 SVGEGT. This CDR3 contains 13 residues. CDR3 region: CASSLQTSGGGFF. In nucleotides, the CDR3 is TGTGCCAGCAGTCTTCAGACTAGCGGGGGGGGGTTCTTC.

This clonotype was observed at least ten times. The chain joins TRBV10-3 to TRBJ2-7, with 7 positions matching TRBD2. Looked up from germline, CDR1 is ENHRY and CDR2 is SYGVKD. V trimming: 0 bases; J trimming: 7 bases; junction bases outside the gene matches: 6. The CDR3 is 14 amino acids. The CDR3 region has the DNA TGTGCCATCAGTGAGTCCGCGGGAGTGCGGGAGCAGTACTTC. It codes for CAISESAGVREQYF.

This clonotype showed up just a few times. The chain couples TRBV10-3 to TRBJ2-7; TRBD1 agrees at 7 bases. With 7 bases clipped from V and 3 bases from J, the junction kept 6 bases outside the gene matches. CDR1 is ENHRY and CDR2 is SYGVKD in the germline V gene. The CDR3 has 13 amino acids. The CDR3 protein is CAITNRQGYEQYF. The CDR3 bases are TGTGCCATCACGAACCGACAGGGCTACGAGCAGTACTTC.

The table lists this clonotype with a few counts. The CDR3 DNA sequence: TGTGCCAGCAGTTACTTAGGTCTAGCGGGAGGGCCAAGGATCTACGAGCAGTACTTC. Encoded protein: CASSYLGLAGGPRIYEQYF. The rearrangement joins TRBV6-5 to TRBJ2-7, with 12 bases matching TRBD2. Per the germline V gene, CDR1 is MNHEY and CDR2 is SVGAGI. V lost 1 base to trimming and J lost 3 bases; unmatched junction nucleotides: 13. The CDR3 extends over 19 amino acids.

This clonotype was seen only a few times. This chain joins TRBV29-1 and TRBJ2-5; tentatively, D is TRBD1 (7 bases). CDR1 and CDR2 (germline): SQVTM, ANQGSEA. With 1 base removed from V and 5 bases from J, the gap between germline ends came to 14 bases. CDR3 length: 14 residues. The chain's CDR3 is CSVEAPGGRETQYF. CDR3 coding DNA: TGCAGCGTTGAAGCCCCAGGGGGGCGGGAGACCCAGTACTTC.

The chain links TRBV4-3 to TRBJ2-1; no firm D call. With 1 base removed from V and 6 bases from J, the gap between germline ends came to 16 bases. CDR1 is LGHNA and CDR2 is YSLEER in the germline V gene. The CDR3 extends over 16 amino acids. The CDR3, as DNA: TGCGCCAGCAGCCAAGGGGTCAGAATGGTCGGCAATGAGCAGTTCTTC. Its protein is CASSQGVRMVGNEQFF.

This clonotype was counted a few times. The chain recombines TRBV20-1 with TRBJ2-5; 8 bases map to TRBD2. This CDR3 has 16 amino acids. The V and J ends lost 2 bases and 1 base, in that order; junction bases with no gene match: 9. Germline V CDR1 and CDR2: DFQATT, SNEGSKA (reference sequence). CDR3 loop: CSARKLAEASQETQYF. The CDR3 nucleotides are TGCAGTGCTAGAAAACTAGCGGAGGCCTCCCAAGAGACCCAGTACTTC.